Listed here are 10 T cell receptor beta chains from one sample, sequenced in a study of blood T cell repertoires in COVID-19. Measured with immunoSEQ multiplex PCR; TCRdb has only the in-frame clones, and not every one. This table holds under 200,000 clones, roughly four fifths found once. The sequencing input was peripheral blood. Receptors were obtained from a man aged 65-85 years who had recovered from COVID-19.

The chain has TRBV27 and TRBJ1-5; TRBD1 is a possible D gene (5 bases). Germline values: CDR1 MNHEY, CDR2 SMNVEV (reference sequence). The V and J ends lost 5 bases and 2 bases respectively, with 19 bases between them. The CDR3 is 17 residues long. CDR3: CASSPRGLEGGNQPQHF. The CDR3 nucleotides read TGTGCCAGCAGTCCCCGGGGGTTGGAGGGAGGCAATCAGCCCCAGCATTTT.

This chain connects TRBV5-8 to TRBJ2-5; possibly TRBD2 for D (5 bases). Trimming shortened V by 1 base and J by 3 bases, and 7 bases separated the two germline ends. Germline V gene sequence: CDR1 SGHTS, CDR2 YDEGEE. The CDR3 totals 13 residues. In DNA form, the CDR3 reads TGTGCCAGCAGCTTGAGAGGGAAAGAGACCCAGTACTTC. Translation gives CASSLRGKETQYF. Drawing the rest from reference TRBV5-8 and TRBJ2-5, the complete variable domain is EAGVTQSPTHLIKTRGQQATLRCSPISGHTSVYWYQQALGLGLQFLLWYDEGEERNRGNFPPRFSGRQFPNYSSELNVNALELEDSALYLCASSLRGKETQYFGPGTRLLVL.

For the CDR3, the DNA is TGTGCCAGCAGCCCTTCCGACAGGGGCGAGCAGTACTTC. Residues: CASSPSDRGEQYF. The rearrangement links TRBV5-6 to TRBJ2-7; 8 bases line up with TRBD1. Germline V gives CDR1 SGHDT, CDR2 YYEEEE. With V trimmed by 4 bases and J by 6 bases, 6 bases remained unmatched. This CDR3 contains 13 residues.

The chain links TRBV19 to TRBJ2-1, with D unclear. Germline CDR1 and CDR2: LNHDA and SQIVND (reference sequence). Trimming pared 2 bases from V and 4 bases from J, leaving 9 bases between. There are 14 residues in the CDR3. The chain's CDR3 is CASSIPGPYNEQFF. CDR3 DNA: TGTGCCAGTAGTATACCGGGTCCGTACAATGAGCAGTTCTTC.

The chain joins TRBV7-8 to TRBJ2-2; 9 bases fit TRBD1. The CDR3 consists of 16 residues. Looked up from germline, CDR1 is SGHVS and CDR2 is FQNEAQ. After removal of 1 base from V and 4 bases from J, the junction contained 4 bases not matched to a gene. The chain's CDR3 is CASSLVGQGSTGELFF. CDR3 nucleotides: TGTGCCAGCAGCTTAGTGGGACAGGGAAGCACCGGGGAGCTGTTTTTT.

This clone was seen a few times. J is TRBJ1-6 and V is TRBV7-2, with D perhaps matching TRBD1 (5 bases). The CDR3 is 14 amino acids. The V gene's germline CDR1 is SGHTA and CDR2 FQGNSA. Trimming cost V 5 bases and J 9 bases, with 14 bases left between them. The CDR3 region has the DNA TGTGCCAGCAGCACACAGGTTAGAAGTTCACCCCTCCACTTT. Its translation: CASSTQVRSSPLHF.

The rearrangement links TRBV7-6 to TRBJ2-5; TRBD2 aligns across 7 bases. Germline-derived CDR1 and CDR2 are SGHVS and FNYEAQ. Unmatched junction bases numbered 8, after V lost 3 bases and J lost 1 base. The CDR3 runs 16 residues. CDR3 nucleotides: TGTGCCAGCAGCTTTCCGGGAGGAGGGCTCCAAGAGACCCAGTACTTC. Encoded protein: CASSFPGGGLQETQYF.

V usage is TRBV11-2 and J usage is TRBJ2-7; D unresolved. The ends were cut back, 0 bases at V and 5 bases at J, with 11 bases in the middle. Per the germline V gene, CDR1 is SGHAT and CDR2 is FQNNGV. This CDR3 comprises 14 residues. The DNA for the CDR3 is TGTGCCAGCAGCTTAGACGCAGGAACCAACGAGCAGTACTTC. It specifies CASSLDAGTNEQYF.

The V and J genes are TRBV7-9 and TRBJ2-1; the D is unclear. Germline-derived CDR1 and CDR2 are SEHNR and FQNEAQ (reference sequence). V was clipped by 5 bases and J by 2 bases, with 13 bases between them. The CDR3 totals 15 residues. The CDR3: CASSPSGRTYNEQFF. The CDR3 DNA reads TGTGCCAGCAGCCCGTCTGGCAGGACCTACAATGAGCAGTTCTTC.

V and J are TRBV6-5 and TRBJ1-2; 7 positions match TRBD1. V shed 0 bases and J 7 bases; nucleotides not matched to a gene: 2. The CDR3 is made up of 13 amino acids. Germline assignment: CDR1 MNHEY and CDR2 SVGAGI. The CDR3 is CASSYSAGGGYTF. In DNA form, the CDR3 reads TGTGCCAGCAGTTACTCGGCAGGGGGTGGCTACACCTTC.